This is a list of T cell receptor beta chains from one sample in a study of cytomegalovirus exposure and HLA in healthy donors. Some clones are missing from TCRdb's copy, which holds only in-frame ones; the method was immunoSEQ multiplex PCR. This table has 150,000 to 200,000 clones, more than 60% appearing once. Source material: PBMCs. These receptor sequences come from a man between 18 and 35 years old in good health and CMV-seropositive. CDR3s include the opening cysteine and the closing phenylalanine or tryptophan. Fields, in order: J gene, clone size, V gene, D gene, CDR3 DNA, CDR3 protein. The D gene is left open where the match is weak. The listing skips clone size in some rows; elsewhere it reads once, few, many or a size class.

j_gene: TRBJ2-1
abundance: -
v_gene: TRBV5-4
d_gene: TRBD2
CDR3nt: TGTGCCAGCAGACTTAGCGGGAGGGCCCCCAATGAGCAGTTCTTC
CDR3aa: CASRLSGRAPNEQFF

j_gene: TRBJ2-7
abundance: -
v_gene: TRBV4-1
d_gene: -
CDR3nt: TGCGCCAGCAGTCAAGTATTAGTTCGGGGAAAAGACGAGCAGTACTTC
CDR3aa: CASSQVLVRGKDEQYF

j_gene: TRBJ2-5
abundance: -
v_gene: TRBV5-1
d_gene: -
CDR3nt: TGCGCCAGCAGCCCCTCAGGGTTCCAAGAGACCCAGTACTTC
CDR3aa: CASSPSGFQETQYF

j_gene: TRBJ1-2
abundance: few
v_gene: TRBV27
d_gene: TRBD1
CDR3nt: TGTGCCAGCAGTTTCTACCCTCGACAGGGGTACTATGGCTACACCTTC
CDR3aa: CASSFYPRQGYYGYTF

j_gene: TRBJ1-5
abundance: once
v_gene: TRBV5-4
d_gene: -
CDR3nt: TGTGCCAGCAGCACCAGGGTAGGAATCTATAGCAATCAGCCCCAGCATTTT
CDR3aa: CASSTRVGIYSNQPQHF

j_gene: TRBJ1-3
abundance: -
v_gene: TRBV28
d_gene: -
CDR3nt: TGTGCCACCAGCCCGGGGGGCTCTGGAAACACCATATATTTT
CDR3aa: CATSPGGSGNTIYF

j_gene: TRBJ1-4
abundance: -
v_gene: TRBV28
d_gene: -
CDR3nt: TGTGCCAGCAGTTTATCGTGGGGGGATGAAAAACTGTTTTTT
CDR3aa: CASSLSWGDEKLFF

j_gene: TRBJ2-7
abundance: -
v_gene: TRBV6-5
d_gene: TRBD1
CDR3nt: TGTGCCAGCAGCCCTAGACAGGGGGCCTACGAGCAGTACTTC
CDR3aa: CASSPRQGAYEQYF

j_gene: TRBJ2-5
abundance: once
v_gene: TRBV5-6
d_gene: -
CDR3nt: TGTGCCAGCAGCTGGGTCGGGACTTTACAAGAGACCCAGTACTTC
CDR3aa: CASSWVGTLQETQYF

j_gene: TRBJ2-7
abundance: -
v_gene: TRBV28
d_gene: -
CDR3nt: TGTGCCAGCACCCCGGTGGCGGCCGGTGTTGACGAGCAGTACTTC
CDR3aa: CASTPVAAGVDEQYF

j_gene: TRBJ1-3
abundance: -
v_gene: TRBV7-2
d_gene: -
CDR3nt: TGTTCCAGCAGCTTAAGTTGGCCTCCTGGAAACACCATATATTTT
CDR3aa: CSSSLSWPPGNTIYF

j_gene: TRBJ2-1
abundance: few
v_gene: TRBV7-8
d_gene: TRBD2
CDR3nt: TGTGCCAGCAGCTCCCCGACGACTAGCCGCGTGGAGCAGTTCTTC
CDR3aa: CASSSPTTSRVEQFF

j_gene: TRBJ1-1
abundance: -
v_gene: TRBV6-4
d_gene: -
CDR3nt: TGTGCCAGCAGTGACTCACCAGGTGCTTTCTTT
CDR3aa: CASSDSPGAFF

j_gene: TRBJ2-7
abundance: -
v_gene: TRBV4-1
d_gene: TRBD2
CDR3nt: TGCGCCAGCAGCCAACCTGTAGCGGGAGGCCGACACGAGCAGTACTTC
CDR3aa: CASSQPVAGGRHEQYF

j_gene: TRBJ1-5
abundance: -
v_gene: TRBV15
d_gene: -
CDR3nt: TGTCCCACCAGTCCGGGACTTCTTGTAAATCAGCCCCAGCATTTT
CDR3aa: CPTSPGLLVNQPQHF

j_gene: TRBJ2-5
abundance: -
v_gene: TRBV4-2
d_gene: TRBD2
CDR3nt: TGTGCCAGCAGCCCTCTAGCGGGAGCCACGTATCCCCGAGAGACCCAGTACTTC
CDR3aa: CASSPLAGATYPRETQYF

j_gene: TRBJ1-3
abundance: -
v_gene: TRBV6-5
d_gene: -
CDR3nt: TGTGCCAGCAGTTACCTGCCGCGGCTATCTGGAAACACCATATATTTT
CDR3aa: CASSYLPRLSGNTIYF

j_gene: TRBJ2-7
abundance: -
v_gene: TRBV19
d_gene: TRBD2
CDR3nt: TGTGCCAGTAGTAGCCAGTCGAGCGGGAGTTTCTACGAGCAGTACTTC
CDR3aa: CASSSQSSGSFYEQYF

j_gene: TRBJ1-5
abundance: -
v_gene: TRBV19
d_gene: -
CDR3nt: TGTGCCAGTCGGGAGGACATATCCCATCAGCCCCAGCATTTT
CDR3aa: CASREDISHQPQHF

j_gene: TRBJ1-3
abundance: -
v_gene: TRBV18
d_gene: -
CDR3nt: TGTGCCAGCTCACCGAGCCCCGGTGGTGGAAACACCATATATTTT
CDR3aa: CASSPSPGGGNTIYF

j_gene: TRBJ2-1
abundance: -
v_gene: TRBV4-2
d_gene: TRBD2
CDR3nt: TGTGCCAGCAGCCAAGTTAGCGGGAGGGCCAACTACAATGAGCAGTTCTTC
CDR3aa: CASSQVSGRANYNEQFF

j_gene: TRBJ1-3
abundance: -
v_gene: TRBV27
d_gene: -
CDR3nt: TGTGCCAGCAGAAGAACAGGGATTGGAAACACCATATATTTT
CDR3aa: CASRRTGIGNTIYF

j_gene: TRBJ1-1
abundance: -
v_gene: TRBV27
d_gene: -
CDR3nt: TGTGCCAGCAGTTTATATGGGCGGGGGGAGACTGAAGCTTTCTTT
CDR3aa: CASSLYGRGETEAFF

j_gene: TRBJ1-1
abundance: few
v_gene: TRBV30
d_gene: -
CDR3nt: TGTGCCTGGAGTGAATGGACAGAAGCTTTCTTT
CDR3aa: CAWSEWTEAFF

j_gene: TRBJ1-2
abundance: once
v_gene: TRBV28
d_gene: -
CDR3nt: TGTGCCAGCTCCGGGGGCTATGGCTACACCTTC
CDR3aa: CASSGGYGYTF

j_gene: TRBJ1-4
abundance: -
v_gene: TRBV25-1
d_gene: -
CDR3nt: TGTGCCACCTCGGGGGAAAAACTGTTTTTT
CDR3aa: CATSGEKLFF

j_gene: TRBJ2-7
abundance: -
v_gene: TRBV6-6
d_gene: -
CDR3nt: TGTGCCAGCAGCCCTCATCCCTCGGGAGTTAAGTACTTC
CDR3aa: CASSPHPSGVKYF

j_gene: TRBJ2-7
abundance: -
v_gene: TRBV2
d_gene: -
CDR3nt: TGTGCCAGCAGTGAGCAGGGCGTCTCCTACGAGCAGTACTTC
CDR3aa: CASSEQGVSYEQYF

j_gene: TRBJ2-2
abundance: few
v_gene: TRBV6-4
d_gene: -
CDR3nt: TGTGCCAGCAGAATCTCAGCGAACACCGGGGAGCTGTTTTTT
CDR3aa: CASRISANTGELFF

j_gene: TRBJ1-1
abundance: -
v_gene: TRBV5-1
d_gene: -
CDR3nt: TGCGCCAGCAGCTTGGCCTCTTCACAGGGCTACACTGAAGCTTTCTTT
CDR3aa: CASSLASSQGYTEAFF

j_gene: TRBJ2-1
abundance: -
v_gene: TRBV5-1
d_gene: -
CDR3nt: TGCGCCAGCAGCTTGGACGCGCCGTGGGAGCAGTTCTTC
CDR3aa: CASSLDAPWEQFF

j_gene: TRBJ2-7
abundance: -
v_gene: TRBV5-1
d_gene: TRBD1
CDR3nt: TGCGCCAGCAGCGGGACAGGAACCTACGAGCAGTACTTC
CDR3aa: CASSGTGTYEQYF

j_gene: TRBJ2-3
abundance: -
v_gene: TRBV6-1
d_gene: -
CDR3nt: TGTGCCAGCAGTGGCCGCGATTGGGCCTCCACAGATACGCAGTATTTT
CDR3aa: CASSGRDWASTDTQYF

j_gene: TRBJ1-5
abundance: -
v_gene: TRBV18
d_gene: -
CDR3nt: TGTGCCAGCTCACGGAGACAGACTGGAAATCAGCCCCAGCATTTT
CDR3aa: CASSRRQTGNQPQHF

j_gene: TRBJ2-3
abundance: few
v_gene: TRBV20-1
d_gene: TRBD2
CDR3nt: TGCAGTGCGGTAGCGGGAGATACGCAGTATTTT
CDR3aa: CSAVAGDTQYF

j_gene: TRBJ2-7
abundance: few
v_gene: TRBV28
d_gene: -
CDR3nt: TGTGCCAGCAGCACCCCAATAGCACCCGAGCAGTACTTC
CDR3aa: CASSTPIAPEQYF

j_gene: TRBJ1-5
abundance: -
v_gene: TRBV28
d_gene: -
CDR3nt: TGTGCCAGCAGCATACAGGGTGGACAGCCCCAGCATTTT
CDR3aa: CASSIQGGQPQHF

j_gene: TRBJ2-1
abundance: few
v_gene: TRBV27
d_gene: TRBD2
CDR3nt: TGTGCCAGCAGTGGGAGACTAGCGGACAATGAGCAGTTCTTC
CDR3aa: CASSGRLADNEQFF

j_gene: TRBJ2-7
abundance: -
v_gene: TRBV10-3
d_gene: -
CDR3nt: TGTGCCATCAGTGCGGGACAACACCACGAGCAGTACTTC
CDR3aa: CAISAGQHHEQYF

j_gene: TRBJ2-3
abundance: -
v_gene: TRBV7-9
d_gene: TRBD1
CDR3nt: TGTGCCAGCAGCTTGCCGGGACAGGGGAGCACAGATACGCAGTATTTT
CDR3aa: CASSLPGQGSTDTQYF

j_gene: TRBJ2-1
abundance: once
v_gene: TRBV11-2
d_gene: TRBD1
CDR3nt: TGTGCCAGCAGCCCCCGACAGGGGTCCTACAATGAGCAGTTCTTC
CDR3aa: CASSPRQGSYNEQFF

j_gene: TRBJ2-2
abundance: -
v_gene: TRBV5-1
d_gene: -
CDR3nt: TGCGCCAGCAGTTACAGGGACACCGGGGAGCTGTTTTTT
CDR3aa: CASSYRDTGELFF

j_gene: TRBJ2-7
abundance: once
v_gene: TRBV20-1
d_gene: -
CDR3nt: TGCAGTGCTAGCGGGAGCTACGAGCAGTACTTC
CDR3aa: CSASGSYEQYF

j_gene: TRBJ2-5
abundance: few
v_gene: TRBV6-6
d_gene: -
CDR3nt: TGTGCCAGCAGTTACCCACAGGGTCTACGGGAGACCCAGTACTTC
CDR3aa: CASSYPQGLRETQYF